These T cell receptor beta chains were read from a single sample in a study of cytomegalovirus exposure and HLA in healthy donors. The protocol was immunoSEQ multiplex PCR, while the TCRdb copy is restricted to in-frame clones and leaves out a portion. The sample shows over 200,000 clones, around 78% of them seen only once. The sequenced sample was PBMCs. These receptors were obtained from a woman under 30 in good health and CMV-seronegative. CDR3s include the opening cysteine and the closing phenylalanine or tryptophan. Fields, in order: V gene, D gene, J gene, clone size, CDR3 protein, CDR3 DNA. D genes are given only for firm matches. The size field is filled for only some rows; it gives once, few, many or a size class.

v_gene: TRBV5-1; d_gene: NA; j_gene: TRBJ2-7; abundance: NA; CDR3aa: CASSLGRAEDEQYF; CDR3nt: TGCGCCAGCAGCTTGGGGAGAGCCGAGGACGAGCAGTACTTC
v_gene: TRBV9; d_gene: NA; j_gene: TRBJ2-2; abundance: NA; CDR3aa: CASSVQTNTGELFF; CDR3nt: TGTGCCAGCAGCGTACAGACGAACACCGGGGAGCTGTTTTTT
v_gene: TRBV5-1; d_gene: TRBD1; j_gene: TRBJ2-7; abundance: few; CDR3aa: CASSPGDRVKQYF; CDR3nt: TGCGCCAGCAGCCCGGGGGACAGGGTAAAGCAGTACTTC
v_gene: TRBV2; d_gene: NA; j_gene: TRBJ1-1; abundance: NA; CDR3aa: CASSESRGGTEAFF; CDR3nt: TGTGCCAGCAGTGAATCGAGGGGGGGAACTGAAGCTTTCTTT
v_gene: TRBV10-3; d_gene: NA; j_gene: TRBJ1-1; abundance: NA; CDR3aa: CAIRGVADTEAFF; CDR3nt: TGTGCCATCAGAGGTGTGGCGGACACTGAAGCTTTCTTT
v_gene: TRBV4-1; d_gene: NA; j_gene: TRBJ1-4; abundance: NA; CDR3aa: CASNPSSGAREKLFF; CDR3nt: TGCGCCAGCAACCCTTCTTCGGGGGCTCGGGAAAAACTGTTTTTT
v_gene: TRBV28; d_gene: NA; j_gene: TRBJ2-1; abundance: once; CDR3aa: CASSPGDGHNEQFF; CDR3nt: TGTGCCAGCAGCCCCGGTGATGGGCACAATGAGCAGTTCTTC
v_gene: TRBV4-1; d_gene: TRBD1; j_gene: TRBJ1-1; abundance: NA; CDR3aa: CASSRTGKNTEAFF; CDR3nt: TGCGCCAGCAGCCGGACAGGGAAGAACACTGAAGCTTTCTTT
v_gene: TRBV5-1; d_gene: TRBD1; j_gene: TRBJ2-1; abundance: NA; CDR3aa: CASSLDVAGGNEQFF; CDR3nt: TGCGCCAGCAGCTTGGACGTGGCAGGGGGCAATGAGCAGTTCTTC
v_gene: TRBV27; d_gene: TRBD1; j_gene: TRBJ1-2; abundance: NA; CDR3aa: CASSSYNRDRAYGYTF; CDR3nt: TGTGCCAGCAGTTCCTACAACCGGGACAGGGCCTATGGCTACACCTTC
v_gene: TRBV14; d_gene: NA; j_gene: TRBJ1-2; abundance: NA; CDR3aa: CASSQGSLRTF; CDR3nt: TGTGCCAGCAGCCAAGGTTCCCTTCGAACCTTC
v_gene: TRBV19; d_gene: NA; j_gene: TRBJ1-5; abundance: NA; CDR3aa: CASSRGGSQPQHF; CDR3nt: TGTGCCAGTAGTCGGGGCGGGAGTCAGCCCCAGCATTTT
v_gene: TRBV27; d_gene: NA; j_gene: TRBJ2-7; abundance: NA; CDR3aa: CASSLSIDLYEQYF; CDR3nt: TGTGCCAGCAGTTTATCGATCGACCTCTACGAGCAGTACTTC
v_gene: TRBV5-1; d_gene: TRBD1; j_gene: TRBJ1-6; abundance: NA; CDR3aa: CASSATGDRGFTLHF; CDR3nt: TGCGCCAGCAGCGCGACCGGGGACAGGGGCTTCACCCTCCACTTT
v_gene: TRBV2; d_gene: NA; j_gene: TRBJ2-3; abundance: NA; CDR3aa: CASIVVASRDTQYF; CDR3nt: TGTGCCAGTATTGTGGTCGCCTCCCGAGATACGCAGTATTTT
v_gene: TRBV30; d_gene: NA; j_gene: TRBJ1-4; abundance: NA; CDR3aa: CAWKMDSNEKLFF; CDR3nt: TGTGCCTGGAAAATGGACTCTAATGAAAAACTGTTTTTT
v_gene: TRBV10-1; d_gene: NA; j_gene: TRBJ1-1; abundance: NA; CDR3aa: CASRDNMNTEAFF; CDR3nt: TGCGCCAGCAGGGACAACATGAACACTGAAGCTTTCTTT
v_gene: TRBV28; d_gene: TRBD1; j_gene: TRBJ1-1; abundance: NA; CDR3aa: CASSLLNRGSTEAFF; CDR3nt: TGTGCCAGCAGTTTACTGAACAGGGGGTCGACTGAAGCTTTCTTT
v_gene: TRBV7-6; d_gene: TRBD2; j_gene: TRBJ2-7; abundance: once; CDR3aa: CASSLDLAGDYEQYF; CDR3nt: TGTGCCAGCAGCTTAGACCTAGCGGGAGATTACGAGCAGTACTTC
v_gene: TRBV29-1; d_gene: NA; j_gene: TRBJ2-3; abundance: NA; CDR3aa: CSSLKQDFYTDTQYF; CDR3nt: TGCAGTTCCCTAAAACAGGACTTCTACACAGATACGCAGTATTTT
v_gene: TRBV18; d_gene: TRBD2; j_gene: TRBJ2-1; abundance: NA; CDR3aa: CASSPLAGVNEQFF; CDR3nt: TGTGCCAGCTCACCCTTAGCGGGGGTAAATGAGCAGTTCTTC
v_gene: TRBV27; d_gene: NA; j_gene: TRBJ1-2; abundance: once; CDR3aa: CASSFDRYSYGYTF; CDR3nt: TGTGCCAGCAGTTTTGACAGGTACAGCTATGGCTACACCTTC
v_gene: TRBV5-1; d_gene: TRBD1; j_gene: TRBJ1-2; abundance: NA; CDR3aa: CASSLGQDNYGYTF; CDR3nt: TGCGCCAGCAGCCTCGGACAGGACAACTATGGCTACACCTTC
v_gene: TRBV5-1; d_gene: NA; j_gene: TRBJ1-1; abundance: NA; CDR3aa: CASSLASGVAEAFF; CDR3nt: TGCGCCAGCAGCTTGGCTTCGGGAGTCGCTGAAGCTTTCTTT
v_gene: TRBV5-1; d_gene: TRBD2; j_gene: TRBJ2-7; abundance: NA; CDR3aa: CASSRGTSSTYEQYF; CDR3nt: TGCGCCAGCAGCCGCGGGACTAGCTCGACCTACGAGCAGTACTTC
v_gene: TRBV7-2; d_gene: NA; j_gene: TRBJ2-5; abundance: once; CDR3aa: CASSPTRAGETQYF; CDR3nt: TGTGCCAGCAGCCCTACTCGGGCCGGAGAGACCCAGTACTTC
v_gene: TRBV18; d_gene: NA; j_gene: TRBJ1-2; abundance: NA; CDR3aa: CASSPPQGVGGYTF; CDR3nt: TGTGCCAGCTCACCACCGCAGGGTGTAGGCGGCTACACCTTC